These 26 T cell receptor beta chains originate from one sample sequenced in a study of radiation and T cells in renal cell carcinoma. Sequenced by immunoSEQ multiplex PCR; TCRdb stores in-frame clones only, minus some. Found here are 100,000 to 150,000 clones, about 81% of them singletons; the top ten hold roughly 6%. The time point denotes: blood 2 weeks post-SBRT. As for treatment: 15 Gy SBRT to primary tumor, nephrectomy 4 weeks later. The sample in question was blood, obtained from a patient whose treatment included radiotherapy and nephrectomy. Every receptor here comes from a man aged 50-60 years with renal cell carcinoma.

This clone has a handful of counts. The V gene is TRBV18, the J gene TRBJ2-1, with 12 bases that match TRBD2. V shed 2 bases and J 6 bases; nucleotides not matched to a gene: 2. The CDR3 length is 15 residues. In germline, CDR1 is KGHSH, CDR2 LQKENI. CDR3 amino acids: CASSPGLAGSNEQFF. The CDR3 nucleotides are TGTGCCAGCTCACCAGGACTAGCGGGAAGCAATGAGCAGTTCTTC.

For the CDR3, the DNA is TGTGCCAGCAGCAGGGACAGGAACACTGAAGCTTTCTTT. Protein product: CASSRDRNTEAFF. The chain has TRBV7-3 and TRBJ1-1; 7 bases align to TRBD1. The CDR3 has 13 residues. CDR1 and CDR2 (germline): SGHTA, FQGTGA. With V trimmed by 5 bases and J by 1 base, 1 base remained unmatched.

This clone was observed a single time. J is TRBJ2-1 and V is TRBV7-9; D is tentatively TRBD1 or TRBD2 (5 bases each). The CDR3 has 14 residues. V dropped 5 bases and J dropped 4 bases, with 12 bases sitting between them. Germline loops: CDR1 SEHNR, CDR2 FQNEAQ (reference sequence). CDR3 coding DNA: TGTGCCAGCAGCGACAGCGGTATTTACAATGAGCAGTTCTTC. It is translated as CASSDSGIYNEQFF. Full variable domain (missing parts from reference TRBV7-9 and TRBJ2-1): DTGVSQNPRHKITKRGQNVTFRCDPISEHNRLYWYRQTLGQGPEFLTYFQNEAQLEKSRLLSDRFSAERPKGSFSTLEIQRTEQGDSAMYLCASSDSGIYNEQFFGPGTRLTVL.

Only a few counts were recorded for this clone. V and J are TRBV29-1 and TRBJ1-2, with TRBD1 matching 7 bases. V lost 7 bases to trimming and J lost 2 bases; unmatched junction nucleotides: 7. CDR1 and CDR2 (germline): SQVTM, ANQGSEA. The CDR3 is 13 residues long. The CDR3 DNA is TGCAGCGCCTCCGGGACAGCAAACTATGGCTACACCTTC. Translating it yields CSASGTANYGYTF.

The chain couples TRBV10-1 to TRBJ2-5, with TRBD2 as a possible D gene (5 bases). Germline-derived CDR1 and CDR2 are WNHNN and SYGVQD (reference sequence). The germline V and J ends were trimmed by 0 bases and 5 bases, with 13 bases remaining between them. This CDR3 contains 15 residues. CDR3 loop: CASSESPSAVETQYF. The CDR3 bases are TGCGCCAGCAGTGAGTCGCCCTCAGCGGTGGAGACCCAGTACTTC.

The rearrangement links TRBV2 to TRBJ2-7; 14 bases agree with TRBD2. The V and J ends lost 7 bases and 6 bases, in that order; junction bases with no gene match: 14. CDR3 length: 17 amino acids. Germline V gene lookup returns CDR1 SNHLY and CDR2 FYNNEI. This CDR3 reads CASTRDGLAGGHVEQYF. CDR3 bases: TGTGCCAGCACCCGGGACGGACTAGCGGGAGGCCATGTCGAGCAGTACTTC. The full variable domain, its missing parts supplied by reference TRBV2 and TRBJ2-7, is EPEVTQTPSHQVTQMGQEVILRCVPISNHLYFYWYRQILGQKVEFLVSFYNNEISEKSEIFDDQFSVERPDGSNFTLKIRSTKLEDSAMYFCASTRDGLAGGHVEQYFGPGTRLTVT.

The CDR3 loop is CASSPQGVRNQPQHF. CDR3 DNA sequence: TGTGCCAGCAGCCCCCAGGGTGTCCGCAATCAGCCCCAGCATTTT. The chain carries TRBV7-3 and TRBJ1-5; D perhaps matches TRBD1 (5 bases). There are 15 residues in the CDR3. Trimming cost V 5 bases and J 2 bases, with 13 bases left between them. The germline CDR1 and CDR2 sequences are SGHTA and FQGTGA.

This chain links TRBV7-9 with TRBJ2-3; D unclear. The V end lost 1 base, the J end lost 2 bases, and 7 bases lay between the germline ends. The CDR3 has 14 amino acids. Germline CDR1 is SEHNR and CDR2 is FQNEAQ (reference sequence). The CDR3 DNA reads TGTGCCAGCAGCTTAGACAGCTACACAGATACGCAGTATTTT. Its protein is CASSLDSYTDTQYF.

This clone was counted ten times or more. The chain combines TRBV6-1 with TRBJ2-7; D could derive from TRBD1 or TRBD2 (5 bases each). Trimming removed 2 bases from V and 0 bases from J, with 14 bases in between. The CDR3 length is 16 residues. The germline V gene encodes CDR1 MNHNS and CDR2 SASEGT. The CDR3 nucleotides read TGTGCCAGCAGTGAAATATGGGGGAGTAGCTCCTACGAGCAGTACTTC. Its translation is CASSEIWGSSSYEQYF.

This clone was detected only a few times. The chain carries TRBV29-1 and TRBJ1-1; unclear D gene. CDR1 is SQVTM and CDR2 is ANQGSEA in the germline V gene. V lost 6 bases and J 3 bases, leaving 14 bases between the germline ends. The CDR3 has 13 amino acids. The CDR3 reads CSVRFGEDTEAFF. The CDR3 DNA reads TGCAGCGTGCGTTTTGGGGAGGACACTGAAGCTTTCTTT.

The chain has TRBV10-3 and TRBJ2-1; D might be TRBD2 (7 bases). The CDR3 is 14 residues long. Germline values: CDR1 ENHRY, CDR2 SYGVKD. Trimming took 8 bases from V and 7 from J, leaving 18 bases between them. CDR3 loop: CAIGGAGAMNEQFF. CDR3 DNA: TGTGCCATCGGAGGTGCGGGGGCGATGAATGAGCAGTTCTTC.

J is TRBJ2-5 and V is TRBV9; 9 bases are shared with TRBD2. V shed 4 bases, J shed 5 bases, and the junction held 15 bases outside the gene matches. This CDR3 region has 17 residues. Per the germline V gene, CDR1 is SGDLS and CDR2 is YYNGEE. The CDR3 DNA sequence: TGTGCCAGCAGCCCCCGTGTTTCGAGCGGGGGGTCCGAGACCCAGTACTTC. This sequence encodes CASSPRVSSGGSETQYF. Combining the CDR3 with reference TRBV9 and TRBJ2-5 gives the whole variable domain DSGVTQTPKHLITATGQRVTLRCSPRSGDLSVYWYQQSLDQGLQFLIQYYNGEERAKGNILERFSAQQFPDLHSELNLSSLELGDSALYFCASSPRVSSGGSETQYFGPGTRLLVL.

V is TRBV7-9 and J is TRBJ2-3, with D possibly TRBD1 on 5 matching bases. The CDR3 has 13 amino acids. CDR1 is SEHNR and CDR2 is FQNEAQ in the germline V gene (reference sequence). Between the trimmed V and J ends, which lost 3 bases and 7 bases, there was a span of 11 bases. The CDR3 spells CASSFRDGHTQYF. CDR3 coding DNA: TGTGCCAGCAGCTTCAGGGATGGGCATACGCAGTATTTT.

The CDR3 reads CATLRDRVAKNIQYF. CDR3 nucleotides: TGTGCCACCCTCCGGGACAGAGTAGCCAAAAACATTCAGTACTTC. The chain recombines TRBV6-1 with TRBJ2-4; 7 bases match TRBD1. J lost 0 bases, V lost 10 bases, and 9 bases had no gene match. Germline values: CDR1 MNHNS, CDR2 SASEGT. This CDR3 is 15 amino acids long.

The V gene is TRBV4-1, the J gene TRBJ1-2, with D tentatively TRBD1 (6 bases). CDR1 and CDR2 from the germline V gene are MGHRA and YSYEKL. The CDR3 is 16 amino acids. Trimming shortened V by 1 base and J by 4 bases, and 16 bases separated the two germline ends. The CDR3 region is CASSQGTAAQLYGYTF. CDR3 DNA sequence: TGCGCCAGCAGCCAAGGGACAGCAGCACAACTCTATGGCTACACCTTC.

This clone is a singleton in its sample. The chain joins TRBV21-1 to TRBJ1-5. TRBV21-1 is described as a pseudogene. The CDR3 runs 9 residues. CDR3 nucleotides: TGTGCCAGCAAGGGGCCCCAGCATTTT. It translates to CASKGPQHF.

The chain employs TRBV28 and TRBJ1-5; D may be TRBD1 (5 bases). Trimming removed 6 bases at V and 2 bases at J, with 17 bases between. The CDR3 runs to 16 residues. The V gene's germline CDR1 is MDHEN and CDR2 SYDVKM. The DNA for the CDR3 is TGTGCCAGCAGAAAACCAGGGTTAGTCGGCAATCAGCCCCAGCATTTT. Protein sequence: CASRKPGLVGNQPQHF.

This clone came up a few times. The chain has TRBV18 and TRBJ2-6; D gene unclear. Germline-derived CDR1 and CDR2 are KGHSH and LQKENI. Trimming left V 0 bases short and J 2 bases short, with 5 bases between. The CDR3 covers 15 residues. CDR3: CASSPPGTGANVLTF. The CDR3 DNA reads TGTGCCAGCTCACCACCGGGGACTGGGGCCAACGTCCTGACTTTC. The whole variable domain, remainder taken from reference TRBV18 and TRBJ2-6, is NAGVMQNPRHLVRRRGQEARLRCSPMKGHSHVYWYRQLPEEGLKFMVYLQKENIIDESGMPKERFSAEFPKEGPSILRIQQVVRGDSAAYFCASSPPGTGANVLTFGAGSRLTVL.

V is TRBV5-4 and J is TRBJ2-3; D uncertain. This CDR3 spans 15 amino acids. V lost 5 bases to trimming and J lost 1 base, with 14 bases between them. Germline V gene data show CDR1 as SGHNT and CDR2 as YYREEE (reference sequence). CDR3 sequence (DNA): TGTGCCAGCAGACTGGACGTATTTGGCACAGATACGCAGTATTTT. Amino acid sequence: CASRLDVFGTDTQYF.

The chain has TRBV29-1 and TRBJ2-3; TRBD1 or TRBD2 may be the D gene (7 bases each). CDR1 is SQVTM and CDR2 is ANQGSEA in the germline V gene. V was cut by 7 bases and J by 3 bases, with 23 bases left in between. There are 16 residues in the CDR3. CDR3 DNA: TGCAGCGCCAATGGGGGGGGCAGGGGGAGTACAGATACGCAGTATTTT. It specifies CSANGGGRGSTDTQYF.

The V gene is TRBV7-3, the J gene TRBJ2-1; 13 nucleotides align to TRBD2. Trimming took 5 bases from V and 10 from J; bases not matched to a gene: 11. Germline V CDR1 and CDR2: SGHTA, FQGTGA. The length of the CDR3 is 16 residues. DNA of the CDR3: TGTGCCAGCAGCCCACAAGGACTAGCGGGAGTTGAGGAGCAGTTCTTC. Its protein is CASSPQGLAGVEEQFF.

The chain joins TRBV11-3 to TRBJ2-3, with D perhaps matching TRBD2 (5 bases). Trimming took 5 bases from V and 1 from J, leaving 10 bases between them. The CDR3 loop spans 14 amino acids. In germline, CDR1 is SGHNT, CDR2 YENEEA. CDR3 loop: CASSRGRGTDTQYF. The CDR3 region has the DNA TGTGCCAGCAGCCGAGGGCGGGGCACAGATACGCAGTATTTT.

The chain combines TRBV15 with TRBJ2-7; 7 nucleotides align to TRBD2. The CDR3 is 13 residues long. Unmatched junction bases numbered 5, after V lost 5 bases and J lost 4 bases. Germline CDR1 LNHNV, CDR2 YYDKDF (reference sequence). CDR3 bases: TGTGCCACCAGCTCCTTGGGGGGGTACGAGCAGTACTTC. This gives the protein CATSSLGGYEQYF.

CDR3 protein: CSVRRDSVSYEQYF. The CDR3 DNA follows: TGCAGCGTCCGCCGGGACAGTGTCTCCTACGAGCAGTACTTC. V usage is TRBV29-1 and J usage is TRBJ2-7; TRBD1 matches 7 bases. CDR3 size: 14 residues. The J segment lost 0 bases and the V segment lost 6 bases, leaving 8 bases of the junction unmatched. Germline values: CDR1 SQVTM, CDR2 ANQGSEA.

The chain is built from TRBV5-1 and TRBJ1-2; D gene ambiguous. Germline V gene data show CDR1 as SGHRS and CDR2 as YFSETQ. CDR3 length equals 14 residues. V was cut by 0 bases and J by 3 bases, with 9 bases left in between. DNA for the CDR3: TGCGCCAGCAGCTTGGCAGAGAAGTACTATGGCTACACCTTC. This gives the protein CASSLAEKYYGYTF.

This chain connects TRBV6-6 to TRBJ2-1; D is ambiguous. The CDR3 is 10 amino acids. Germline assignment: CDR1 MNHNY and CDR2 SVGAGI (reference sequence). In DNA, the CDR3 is TGTGCGTCCTTTTTGGATGAGCAGTTCTTC. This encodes CASFLDEQFF.